These 15 T cell receptor beta chains share one sample of origin, sequenced in a study of lymphopenia after photon versus proton radiotherapy. Sequencing was performed with immunoSEQ multiplex PCR; in TCRdb, only in-frame clones are kept and a portion is missing. The profile shows 15,000 or so clones, more than 65% of them singletons. Source: peripheral blood, taken from a patient treated with proton-based radiotherapy. The receptors originated from a man between 65 and 80 years old with pancreatic cancer.

V and J are TRBV4-1 and TRBJ1-6; D remains ambiguous. Per germline, CDR1 MGHRA and CDR2 YSYEKL. The CDR3 is made up of 14 amino acids. V lost 5 bases, J lost 7 bases, and 12 bases lay in between. The CDR3 region has the DNA TGCGCCAGCAGCGACCCAGGACGAAATTCACCCCTCCACTTT. The encoded protein is CASSDPGRNSPLHF.

V usage is TRBV9 and J usage is TRBJ1-1; perhaps TRBD1 as D (5 bases). The CDR3 contains 14 residues. Trimming removed 4 bases at V and 1 base at J, with 11 bases between. Germline values: CDR1 SGDLS, CDR2 YYNGEE. The CDR3 DNA reads as TGTGCCAGCAGCATCGGGACGACGAACACTGAAGCTTTCTTT. The encoded protein is CASSIGTTNTEAFF. The full variable domain, in which reference TRBV9 and TRBJ1-1 provide the parts outside the CDR3, is DSGVTQTPKHLITATGQRVTLRCSPRSGDLSVYWYQQSLDQGLQFLIQYYNGEERAKGNILERFSAQQFPDLHSELNLSSLELGDSALYFCASSIGTTNTEAFFGQGTRLTVV.

The chain carries TRBV5-8 and TRBJ2-4; the match to TRBD2 covers 9 bases. The CDR3 sequence is 13 residues long. The V and J ends lost 9 bases and 6 bases, in that order; junction bases with no gene match: 7. Germline V gene lookup returns CDR1 SGHTS and CDR2 YDEGEE. The CDR3 here is CAIALAGSNIQYF. CDR3 in DNA: TGTGCCATCGCGCTAGCGGGGTCAAACATTCAGTACTTC. Full variable domain (outside the CDR3, taken from reference TRBV5-8 and TRBJ2-4): EAGVTQSPTHLIKTRGQQATLRCSPISGHTSVYWYQQALGLGLQFLLWYDEGEERNRGNFPPRFSGRQFPNYSSELNVNALELEDSALYLCAIALAGSNIQYFGAGTRLSVL.

This clone was seen only once. The sample holds other DNA sequences that translate to the same CDR3. This chain joins TRBV7-8 and TRBJ1-2; D call uncertain. V lost 6 bases and J 1 base, leaving 18 bases between the germline ends. CDR1 SGHVS and CDR2 FQNEAQ come from the germline V gene. CDR3 length equals 16 residues. The chain's CDR3 is CASSQGLRRNNYGYTF. In nucleotides, the CDR3 is TGTGCCAGCAGTCAAGGTTTGAGGAGGAATAACTATGGCTACACCTTC.

The rearrangement links TRBV30 to TRBJ2-7; 7 bases fit TRBD2. V was clipped by 3 bases and J by 9 bases; unmatched bases: 14. This CDR3 has 14 amino acids. Per the germline V gene, CDR1 is GTSNPN and CDR2 is SVGIG (reference sequence). CDR3 coding DNA: TGTGCCTGGAGCCTCGAGCGGGGCGGTCGGAGGCAGTACTTC. This encodes CAWSLERGGRRQYF.

J is TRBJ1-5 and V is TRBV30; TRBD1 agrees at 8 bases. Germline V CDR1 and CDR2: GTSNPN, SVGIG (reference sequence). The V and J ends lost 7 bases and 6 bases, in that order; junction bases with no gene match: 11. The CDR3 extends over 14 amino acids. As DNA, the CDR3 is TGTGCCTTTACCCAAGGACAGGGTATTCAGCCCCAGCATTTT. As protein: CAFTQGQGIQPQHF.

This chain links TRBV9 with TRBJ1-1; the D is unclear. Germline CDR1 SGDLS, CDR2 YYNGEE. The CDR3 sequence is 14 residues long. The V end lost 4 bases, the J end lost 1 base, and 11 bases lay between the germline ends. DNA of the CDR3: TGTGCCAGCAGCCGCGGACTAACGAACACTGAAGCTTTCTTT. This encodes CASSRGLTNTEAFF.

The J gene is TRBJ1-1, the V gene TRBV10-2; maybe TRBD1 (5 bases). Deletions cut 8 bases from V and 2 bases from J, with 12 bases between. The CDR3 sequence is 13 residues long. CDR1 and CDR2 (germline): WSHSY, SAAADI. The CDR3 is CASERTKNTEAFF. The CDR3 DNA reads TGCGCCAGCGAAAGGACAAAAAACACTGAAGCTTTCTTT.

V gene TRBV10-1 combines with J gene TRBJ2-1; D unresolved. The germline V gene has CDR1 WNHNN and CDR2 SYGVQD (reference sequence). This CDR3 contains 12 residues. The V and J ends lost 8 bases and 4 bases respectively, with 9 bases between them. CDR3 protein: CASGGNYNEQFF. The CDR3 DNA sequence: TGCGCCAGCGGTGGTAATTACAATGAGCAGTTCTTC.

This clone was recorded once. The V call is TRBV19, the J call TRBJ2-4; D is possibly TRBD1 or TRBD2 (5 bases each). The V gene lost 5 bases and the J gene lost 2 bases, with 7 bases spanning the gap. Germline CDR1 LNHDA, CDR2 SQIVND (reference sequence). This CDR3 has 13 residues. CDR3 loop: CASSPGPKNIQYF. The CDR3 nucleotides read TGTGCCAGTAGTCCGGGACCCAAAAACATTCAGTACTTC.

The chain links TRBV28 to TRBJ2-2, with D possibly matching TRBD2 (6 bases). Germline V gene lookup returns CDR1 MDHEN and CDR2 SYDVKM. There are 15 residues in the CDR3. V shed 6 bases and J shed 1 base, with 12 bases lying between them. CDR3 sequence reads: CASSPAGRNTGELFF. The CDR3 DNA reads as TGTGCCAGCAGCCCCGCGGGGCGGAACACCGGGGAGCTGTTTTTT.

This clone was counted a few times. The V gene is TRBV29-1, the J gene TRBJ2-1, with 9 bases identical to TRBD2. Unmatched junction bases numbered 0, after V lost 1 base and J lost 5 bases. This CDR3 has 13 amino acids. Germline V gene lookup returns CDR1 SQVTM and CDR2 ANQGSEA. The CDR3 region has the DNA TGCAGCGTTGAAGGACTAGCGGACAATGAGCAGTTCTTC. Amino acid sequence: CSVEGLADNEQFF.

The chain combines TRBV7-2 with TRBJ2-7, with 8 nucleotides matching TRBD2. V was clipped by 1 base and J by 0 bases; unmatched bases: 2. CDR1 SGHTA and CDR2 FQGNSA come from the germline V gene. The CDR3 is made up of 15 amino acids. CDR3 in DNA: TGTGCCAGCAGCTTAGTCAGCGGGGGCTCCTACGAGCAGTACTTC. Residues: CASSLVSGGSYEQYF. Combining the CDR3 with reference TRBV7-2 and TRBJ2-7 gives the whole variable domain GAGVSQSPSNKVTEKGKDVELRCDPISGHTALYWYRQSLGQGLEFLIYFQGNSAPDKSGLPSDRFSAERTGGSVSTLTIQRTQQEDSAVYLCASSLVSGGSYEQYFGPGTRLTVT.

The V and J genes are TRBV6-1 and TRBJ2-3; 13 bases align to TRBD2. After removal of 4 bases from V and 4 bases from J, the junction contained 8 bases not matched to a gene. This CDR3 comprises 17 residues. Germline CDR1 reads MNHNS; CDR2 reads SASEGT. CDR3 residues: CASSGGRTSGGADTQYF. The CDR3 coding sequence is TGTGCCAGCAGTGGGGGGCGGACTAGCGGGGGAGCAGATACGCAGTATTTT.

This clone showed up just a few times. The chain carries TRBV7-6 and TRBJ2-5, with 7 bases fitting TRBD2. There are 16 residues in the CDR3. Germline V gene lookup returns CDR1 SGHVS and CDR2 FNYEAQ. V shed 6 bases, J shed 5 bases, and the junction held 15 bases outside the gene matches. CDR3 sequence reads: CASSQFGTTYAETQYF. The CDR3, as DNA: TGTGCCAGCAGTCAATTCGGGACTACCTACGCGGAGACCCAGTACTTC.